Below are 30 T cell receptor beta chains sequenced from a single sample in a study of shared clonotypes between healthy human individuals. Only CD45RO-negative cells positively selected for CCR7 counted as naive CD8 cells, so terminally differentiated effector memory CD45RA+ cells were excluded. This table comes from immunoSEQ multiplex PCR, and its TCRdb copy is limited to in-frame clones, with some not included. The sample includes hundreds of thousands of clones, approximately 95% of them seen just once. The sequencing input was naive CD8+ T cells sorted from blood. These receptors originate from a woman in her 30s in good health.

The gene calls are TRBV5-4 and TRBJ1-3, with TRBD1 matching over 10 bases. CDR3 length: 15 residues. The germline CDR1 and CDR2 sequences are SGHNT and YYREEE (reference sequence). Unmatched junction bases numbered 3, after V lost 4 bases and J lost 2 bases. In nucleotides, the CDR3 is TGTGCCAGCAGCAGGGACAGGGGAACTGGAAACACCATATATTTT. Translation: CASSRDRGTGNTIYF.

The chain combines TRBV2 with TRBJ2-3, with 9 bases identical to TRBD2. Germline CDR1 is SNHLY and CDR2 is FYNNEI. This CDR3 comprises 16 residues. With 5 bases clipped from V and 4 bases from J, the junction kept 10 bases outside the gene matches. The CDR3 protein is CASSLVSGSVADTQYF. The CDR3 nucleotides are TGTGCCAGCAGTCTCGTTAGCGGGAGTGTCGCAGATACGCAGTATTTT.

This clone was detected once. The CDR3, as DNA: TGTGCCAGCAGTGCTGGACCCGAAGCTTTCTTT. Translated: CASSAGPEAFF. This chain links TRBV25-1 with TRBJ1-1; D gene unclear. V was clipped by 4 bases and J by 8 bases, with 8 bases between them. The CDR3 spans 11 residues. Germline CDR1 and CDR2: MGHDK and SYGVNS.

The genes are TRBV5-4 and TRBJ2-2, with a tentative D call TRBD2 (6 bases). Trimming took 0 bases from V and 2 from J, leaving 11 bases between them. The germline gives CDR1 SGHNT, CDR2 YYREEE (reference sequence). The CDR3 is 16 amino acids. CDR3 DNA: TGTGCCAGCAGCTTGGATGGTAGCGGCAACACCGGGGAGCTGTTTTTT. Protein sequence: CASSLDGSGNTGELFF.

This clone was detected once. This CDR3 reads CASRHSGRYEQYF. For the CDR3, the DNA is TGTGCCAGCCGTCATAGTGGGCGTTACGAGCAGTACTTC. The chain has TRBV7-2 and TRBJ2-7; D gene ambiguous. The CDR3 contains 13 residues. Germline V CDR1 and CDR2: SGHTA, FQGNSA. Trimming removed 8 bases at V and 4 bases at J, with 15 bases between.

Here the CDR3 reads CASSLGQLNSPLHF. CDR3 nucleotide sequence: TGTGCCAGCAGCTTGGGTCAGTTGAATTCACCCCTCCACTTT. The chain links TRBV7-2 to TRBJ1-6; unclear D gene. Per germline, CDR1 SGHTA and CDR2 FQGNSA. The V gene lost 3 bases and the J gene lost 7 bases, with 10 bases spanning the gap. The CDR3 covers 14 residues.

Here the CDR3 DNA reads TGTGCCAGCAGTGAATTTAGGGAGAACACCGGGGAGCTGTTTTTT. Translating gives CASSEFRENTGELFF. The V call is TRBV25-1, the J call TRBJ2-2; D not certain. The CDR3 has 15 residues. CDR1 and CDR2 from the germline V gene are MGHDK and SYGVNS. V lost 1 base and J lost 1, with 7 bases in between.

The V and J genes are TRBV29-1 and TRBJ2-3; 9 bases are a match to TRBD1. The CDR3 length is 15 residues. V lost 1 base to trimming and J lost 2 bases; unmatched junction nucleotides: 4. Germline-derived CDR1 and CDR2 are SQVTM and ANQGSEA. The CDR3 DNA follows: TGCAGCGTTGAAGGGACAGGGGCCTCCACAGATACGCAGTATTTT. As protein: CSVEGTGASTDTQYF.

The rearrangement uses TRBV21-1 and TRBJ2-3; the tabulated D call, TRBD2, remains unverified against the DNA. TRBV21-1 is shown as a pseudogene. The CDR3 sequence is 20 residues long. In nucleotides, the CDR3 is TGTGCCAGCAGCCTACCCCGCGGGGGAGACATGAGGTTCAGCACAGATACGCAGTATTTT. Translated: CASSLPRGGDMRFSTDTQYF.

The V call is TRBV28, the J call TRBJ2-5; D is possibly TRBD1 (6 bases). The assigned J gene may be wrong: the sequence end matches TRBJ2-7 better. The V gene's germline CDR1 is MDHEN and CDR2 SYDVKM. This CDR3 comprises 12 residues. As DNA, the CDR3 is TGTGCCAGTACGGACAGTTACGACGAGCAGTACTTC. Translation: CASTDSYDEQYF.

The CDR3 here is CASSNPSMGGDEKLFF. In DNA, the CDR3 is TGTGCCAGCAGTAACCCCTCAATGGGAGGGGACGAAAAACTGTTTTTT. The chain employs TRBV28 and TRBJ1-4, with D maybe TRBD1 (5 bases). Per the germline V gene, CDR1 is MDHEN and CDR2 is SYDVKM. Trimming took 5 bases from V and 8 from J, leaving 21 bases between them. The CDR3 runs to 16 residues.

This clone was seen just once. This rearrangement joins TRBV28 to TRBJ1-6; perhaps TRBD1 as D (5 bases). The germline gives CDR1 MDHEN, CDR2 SYDVKM. The CDR3 sequence is 16 residues long. Trimming stripped 5 bases from V and 6 bases from J, with 17 bases between. CDR3 protein: CASSLAAAGTNSPLHF. Written as DNA, the CDR3 is TGTGCCAGCAGTCTCGCTGCGGCGGGGACTAATTCACCCCTCCACTTT.

The chain joins TRBV28 to TRBJ2-7, with 7 bases matching TRBD1. This CDR3 contains 14 residues. Germline lookup yields CDR1 MDHEN and CDR2 SYDVKM. Trimming at V came to 3 bases and at J to 2 bases, leaving 4 bases not matched to a gene. The CDR3 loop reads CASSLWGQTYEQYF. The CDR3 coding sequence is TGTGCCAGCAGTTTGTGGGGACAGACCTACGAGCAGTACTTC.

As regards this clone: This CDR3 is also generated by other DNA sequences in the sample. V usage is TRBV9 and J usage is TRBJ2-3; D may be TRBD1 (5 bases). This CDR3 region has 15 residues. Germline lookup yields CDR1 SGDLS and CDR2 YYNGEE. Trimming took 0 bases from V and 1 from J, leaving 9 bases between them. This CDR3 is CASSVVDSRTDTQYF. For the CDR3, the DNA is TGTGCCAGCAGCGTAGTCGACAGCCGCACAGATACGCAGTATTTT.

The V gene is TRBV27, the J gene TRBJ2-7, with 7 bases that match TRBD2. The CDR3 totals 16 residues. Losses at the gene ends were 5 bases for V and 0 bases for J; bases not matched to a gene: 10. Germline V CDR1 and CDR2: MNHEY, SMNVEV (reference sequence). The CDR3 region is CASSGLAGRISYEQYF. CDR3 in DNA: TGTGCCAGCAGTGGGTTAGCGGGCCGCATCTCCTACGAGCAGTACTTC.

The genes are TRBV27 and TRBJ2-7; possible D gene TRBD1, 5 bases. V lost 0 bases, J lost 0 bases, and 12 bases lay in between. Germline CDR1 MNHEY, CDR2 SMNVEV (reference sequence). The length of the CDR3 is 16 residues. The CDR3: CASSLSRQLPSYEQYF. CDR3 nucleotide sequence: TGTGCCAGCAGTTTATCGAGACAGCTCCCCTCCTACGAGCAGTACTTC.

The chain couples TRBV7-6 to TRBJ2-3, with TRBD2 identical over 9 bases. The CDR3 contains 16 residues. V lost 5 bases and J lost 5; bases outside the gene matches: 11. The germline gives CDR1 SGHVS, CDR2 FNYEAQ. This CDR3 is CASSALGGRALDTQYF. DNA for the CDR3: TGTGCCAGCAGCGCCCTAGGCGGGAGGGCCCTAGATACGCAGTATTTT.

The genes are TRBV7-9 and TRBJ2-5; 7 nucleotides align to TRBD2. CDR1 is SEHNR, CDR2 FQNEAQ, per germline (reference sequence). J lost 2 bases, V lost 2 bases, and 5 bases had no gene match. The CDR3 length is 15 residues. In DNA, the CDR3 is TGTGCCAGCAGCTTATTCCGGACTAGACAAGAGACCCAGTACTTC. Residues: CASSLFRTRQETQYF.

The rearrangement uses TRBV7-9 and TRBJ2-5; 8 bases are shared with TRBD2. Germline V gene sequence: CDR1 SEHNR, CDR2 FQNEAQ (reference sequence). J was trimmed by 3 bases and V by 5 bases; bases with no gene match: 8. The CDR3 is 15 residues long. In nucleotides, the CDR3 is TGTGCCAGCAGCCCCATGGGACTAGGGGAAGAGACCCAGTACTTC. Amino acid sequence: CASSPMGLGEETQYF.

The chain links TRBV9 to TRBJ2-7, with D possibly TRBD1 on 5 matching bases. Trimming took off 0 bases at V and 4 bases at J, with 11 bases between the two ends. The CDR3 length is 14 residues. The V gene's germline CDR1 is SGDLS and CDR2 YYNGEE. CDR3 bases: TGTGCCAGCAGCGTAGGGGGCCTATATTACGAGCAGTACTTC. It is translated as CASSVGGLYYEQYF.

The count of this clone is one. The chain joins TRBV11-2 to TRBJ2-1, with TRBD2 matching over 8 bases. CDR1 and CDR2 (germline): SGHAT, FQNNGV. The CDR3 sequence is 16 residues long. The junction had 7 bases not matched to a gene; V was cut back by 1 base and J by 5 bases. The chain's CDR3 is CASSLGGLGINNEQFF. The CDR3 region has the DNA TGTGCCAGCAGCTTAGGGGGACTAGGGATAAACAATGAGCAGTTCTTC.

This clone was observed a single time. The chain couples TRBV11-2 to TRBJ1-5, with 7 bases identical to TRBD1. Germline assignment: CDR1 SGHAT and CDR2 FQNNGV. The CDR3 length is 14 residues. Germline trimming cut 1 base from V and 6 bases from J; bases unmatched to any gene: 3. CDR3 bases: TGTGCCAGCAGCTTAGTAGGGGACAGTCAGCCCCAGCATTTT. This gives the protein CASSLVGDSQPQHF.

This chain connects TRBV27 to TRBJ2-7; possible D gene TRBD2, 6 bases. Germline V gene lookup returns CDR1 MNHEY and CDR2 SMNVEV (reference sequence). CDR3 length: 15 residues. The germline V and J ends were trimmed by 3 bases and 3 bases, with 15 bases remaining between them. This CDR3 reads CASSLGGWAFYEQYF. The CDR3 region has the DNA TGTGCCAGCAGTTTGGGGGGATGGGCATTCTACGAGCAGTACTTC.

The chain employs TRBV10-2 and TRBJ2-7; D perhaps matches TRBD1 (6 bases). Germline V CDR1 and CDR2: WSHSY, SAAADI. The V gene lost 6 bases and the J gene lost 6 bases, with 12 bases spanning the gap. CDR3 length: 12 residues. In DNA, the CDR3 is TGCGCCAGCAGCCTGAGGGGGTCCGAGCAGTACTTC. Protein: CASSLRGSEQYF.

This clone has just one count. The chain has TRBV29-1 and TRBJ1-4; tentative D call: TRBD1 (5 bases). Germline V gene sequence: CDR1 SQVTM, CDR2 ANQGSEA. V lost 4 bases and J lost 12, with 18 bases in between. The CDR3 length is 13 residues. CDR3 nucleotide sequence: TGCAGCGTTGTTTTCGGCGGGGGAGGAGAACTGTTTTTT. This gives the protein CSVVFGGGGELFF.

The chain combines TRBV6-4 with TRBJ1-3; D possibly corresponds to TRBD1 (6 bases). Germline assignment: CDR1 MRHNA and CDR2 SNTAGT. V was pared by 4 bases and J by 8 bases, with 18 bases between. This CDR3 has 15 amino acids. The DNA of the CDR3 is TGTGCCAGCAGTGGCGAGGGACAAGGGGAAGACACCATATATTTT. It is translated as CASSGEGQGEDTIYF.

The rearrangement uses TRBV7-6 and TRBJ2-7; 9 bases map to TRBD2. V dropped 5 bases and J dropped 2; count of bases not matched to a gene: 7. Per the germline V gene, CDR1 is SGHVS and CDR2 is FNYEAQ. This CDR3 has 15 residues. Here the CDR3 reads CASSANLAGPYEQYF. In DNA, the CDR3 is TGTGCCAGCAGCGCAAATCTAGCGGGACCCTACGAGCAGTACTTC.

The rearrangement links TRBV7-2 to TRBJ2-7, with D perhaps matching TRBD2 (5 bases). There are 14 residues in the CDR3. The ends were cut back, 5 bases at V and 7 bases at J, with 18 bases in the middle. The germline CDR1 and CDR2 sequences are SGHTA and FQGNSA. The CDR3 sequence: CASSGVEMTGEQYF. The DNA of the CDR3 is TGTGCCAGCAGCGGAGTGGAGATGACGGGAGAGCAGTACTTC.

The chain recombines TRBV15 with TRBJ2-1, with 9 nucleotides matching TRBD1. Germline lookup yields CDR1 LNHNV and CDR2 YYDKDF (reference sequence). V shed 1 base and J 5 bases; nucleotides not matched to a gene: 0. This CDR3 is built from 14 residues. The CDR3 DNA sequence: TGTGCCACCAGCAGAGGGGACAGGGACAATGAGCAGTTCTTC. This encodes CATSRGDRDNEQFF.

The chain has TRBV25-1 and TRBJ2-5; 16 bases map to TRBD2. CDR3 length equals 18 residues. CDR1 is MGHDK and CDR2 is SYGVNS in the germline V gene. V was pared by 4 bases and J by 2 bases, with 7 bases of the junction left unmatched. CDR3 DNA: TGTGCCAGCAGTGGGGGGACTAGCGGGAGGGGATGGCAAGAGACCCAGTACTTC. It codes for CASSGGTSGRGWQETQYF. The full variable domain, rest sourced from reference TRBV25-1 and TRBJ2-5, is EADIYQTPRYLVIGTGKKITLECSQTMGHDKMYWYQQDPGMELHLIHYSYGVNSTEKGDLSSESTVSRIRTEHFPLTLESARPSHTSQYLCASSGGTSGRGWQETQYFGPGTRLLVL.